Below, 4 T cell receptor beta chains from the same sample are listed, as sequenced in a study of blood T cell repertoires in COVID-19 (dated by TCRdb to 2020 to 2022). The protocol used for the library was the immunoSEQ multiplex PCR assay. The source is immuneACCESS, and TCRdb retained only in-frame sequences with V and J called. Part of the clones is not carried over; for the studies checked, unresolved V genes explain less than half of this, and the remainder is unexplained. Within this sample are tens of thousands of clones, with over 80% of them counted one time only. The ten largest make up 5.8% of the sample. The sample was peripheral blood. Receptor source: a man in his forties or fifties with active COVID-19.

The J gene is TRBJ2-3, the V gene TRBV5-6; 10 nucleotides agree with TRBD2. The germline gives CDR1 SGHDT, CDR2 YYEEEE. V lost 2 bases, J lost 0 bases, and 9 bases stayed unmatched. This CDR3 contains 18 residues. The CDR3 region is CASSFLLAGRPSTDTQYF. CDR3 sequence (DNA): TGTGCCAGCAGCTTCCTACTAGCGGGGAGACCTAGCACAGATACGCAGTATTTT.

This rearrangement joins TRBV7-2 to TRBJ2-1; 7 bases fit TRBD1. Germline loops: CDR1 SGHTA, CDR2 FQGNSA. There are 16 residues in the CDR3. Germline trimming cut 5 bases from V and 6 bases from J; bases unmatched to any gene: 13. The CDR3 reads CASSPSRGGIGNEQFF. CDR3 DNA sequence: TGTGCCAGCAGCCCCTCGAGAGGGGGCATTGGCAATGAGCAGTTCTTC. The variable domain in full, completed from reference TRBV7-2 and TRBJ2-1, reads GAGVSQSPSNKVTEKGKDVELRCDPISGHTALYWYRQSLGQGLEFLIYFQGNSAPDKSGLPSDRFSAERTGGSVSTLTIQRTQQEDSAVYLCASSPSRGGIGNEQFFGPGTRLTVL.

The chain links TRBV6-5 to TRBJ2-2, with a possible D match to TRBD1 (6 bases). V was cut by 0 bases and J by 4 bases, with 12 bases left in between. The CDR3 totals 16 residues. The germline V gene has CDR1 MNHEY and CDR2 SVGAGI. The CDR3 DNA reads TGTGCCAGCAGTTACTCACCGGGACAAGGCACCGGGGAGCTGTTTTTT. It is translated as CASSYSPGQGTGELFF.

Here the CDR3 reads CASSSSRGQDKETQYF. Here the CDR3 DNA reads TGTGCCAGCAGTTCCTCACGGGGACAGGACAAAGAGACCCAGTACTTC. This sequence joins TRBV28 and TRBJ2-5, with TRBD1 matching 8 bases. CDR1 is MDHEN, CDR2 SYDVKM, per germline. V was pared by 4 bases and J by 3 bases, with 10 bases of the junction left unmatched. The CDR3 is 16 amino acids.